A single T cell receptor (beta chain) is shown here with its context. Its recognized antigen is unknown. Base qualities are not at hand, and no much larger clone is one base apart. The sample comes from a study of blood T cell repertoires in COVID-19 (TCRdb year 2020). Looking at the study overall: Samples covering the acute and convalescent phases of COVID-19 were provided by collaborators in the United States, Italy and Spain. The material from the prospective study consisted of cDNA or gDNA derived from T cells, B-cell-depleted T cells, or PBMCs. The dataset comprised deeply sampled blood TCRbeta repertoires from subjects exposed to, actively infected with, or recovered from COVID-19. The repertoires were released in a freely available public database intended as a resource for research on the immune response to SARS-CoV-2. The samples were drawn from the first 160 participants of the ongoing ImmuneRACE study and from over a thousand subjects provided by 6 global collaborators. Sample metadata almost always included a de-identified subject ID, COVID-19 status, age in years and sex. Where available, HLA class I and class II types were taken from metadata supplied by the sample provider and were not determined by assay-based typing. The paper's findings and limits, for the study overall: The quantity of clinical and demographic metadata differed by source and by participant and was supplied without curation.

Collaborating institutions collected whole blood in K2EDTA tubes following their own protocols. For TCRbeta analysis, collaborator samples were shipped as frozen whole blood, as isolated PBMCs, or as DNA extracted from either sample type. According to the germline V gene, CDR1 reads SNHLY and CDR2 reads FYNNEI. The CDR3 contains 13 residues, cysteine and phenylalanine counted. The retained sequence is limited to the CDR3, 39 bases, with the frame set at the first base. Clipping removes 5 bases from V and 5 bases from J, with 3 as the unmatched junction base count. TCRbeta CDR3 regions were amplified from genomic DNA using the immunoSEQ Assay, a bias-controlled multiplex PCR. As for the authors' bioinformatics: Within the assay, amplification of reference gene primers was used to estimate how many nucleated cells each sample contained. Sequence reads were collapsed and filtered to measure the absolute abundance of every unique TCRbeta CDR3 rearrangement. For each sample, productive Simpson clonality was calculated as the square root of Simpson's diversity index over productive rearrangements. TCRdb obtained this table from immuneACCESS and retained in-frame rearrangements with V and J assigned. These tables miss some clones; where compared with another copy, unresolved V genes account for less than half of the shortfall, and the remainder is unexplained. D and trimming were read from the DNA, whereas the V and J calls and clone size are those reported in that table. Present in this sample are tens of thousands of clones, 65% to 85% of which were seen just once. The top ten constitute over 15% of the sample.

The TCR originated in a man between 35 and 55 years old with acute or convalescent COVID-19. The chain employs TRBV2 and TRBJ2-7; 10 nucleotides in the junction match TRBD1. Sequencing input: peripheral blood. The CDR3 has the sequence CASSRQGAHEQYF. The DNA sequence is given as TGTGCCAGCAGTCGACAGGGGGCCCACGAGCAGTACTTC. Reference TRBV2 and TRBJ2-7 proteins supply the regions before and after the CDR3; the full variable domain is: EPEVTQTPSHQVTQMGQEVILRCVPISNHLYFYWYRQILGQKVEFLVSFYNNEISEKSEIFDDQFSVERPDGSNFTLKIRSTKLEDSAMYFCASSRQGAHEQYFGPGTRLTVT.